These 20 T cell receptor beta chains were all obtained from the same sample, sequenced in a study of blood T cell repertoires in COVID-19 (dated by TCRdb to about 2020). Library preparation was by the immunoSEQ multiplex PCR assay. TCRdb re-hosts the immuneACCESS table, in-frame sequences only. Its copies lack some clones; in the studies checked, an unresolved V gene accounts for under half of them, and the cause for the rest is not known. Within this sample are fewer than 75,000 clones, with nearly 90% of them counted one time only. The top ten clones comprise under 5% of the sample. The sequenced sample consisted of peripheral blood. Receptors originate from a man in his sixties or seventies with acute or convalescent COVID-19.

CDR3 residues: CATSHPGLAGENQETQYF. The DNA of the CDR3 is TGTGCCACCAGCCACCCGGGACTAGCGGGGGAGAACCAAGAGACCCAGTACTTC. The chain is built from TRBV24-1 and TRBJ2-5; 14 bases align to TRBD2. With 7 bases clipped from V and 0 bases from J, the junction kept 9 bases outside the gene matches. Germline lookup yields CDR1 KGHDR and CDR2 SFDVKD. CDR3 size: 18 residues.

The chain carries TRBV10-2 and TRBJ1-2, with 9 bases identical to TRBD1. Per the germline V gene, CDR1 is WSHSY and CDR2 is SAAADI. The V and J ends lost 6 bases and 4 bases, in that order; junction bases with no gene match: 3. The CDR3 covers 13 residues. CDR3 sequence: CASRGTGLYGYTF. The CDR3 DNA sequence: TGCGCCAGCAGGGGGACAGGGCTCTATGGCTACACCTTC.

Written as DNA, the CDR3 is TGTGCCAGCAGATCAACGGACAGTAGCTCCTACGAGCAGTACTTC. The encoded protein is CASRSTDSSSYEQYF. The chain has TRBV6-5 and TRBJ2-7; maybe TRBD1 (6 bases). Germline V gene data show CDR1 as MNHEY and CDR2 as SVGAGI. Trimming took 6 bases from V and 0 from J, leaving 15 bases between them. This CDR3 comprises 15 residues.

CDR3 bases: TGTGCCAGCAGAGGACTGGGAGGCGGCCGGAACACTGAAGCTTTCTTT. It is translated as CASRGLGGGRNTEAFF. The chain is built from TRBV2 and TRBJ1-1; unclear D gene. V was cut by 6 bases and J by 1 base, with 18 bases left in between. The CDR3 spans 16 residues. Germline assignment: CDR1 SNHLY and CDR2 FYNNEI. The full variable domain, rest sourced from reference TRBV2 and TRBJ1-1, is EPEVTQTPSHQVTQMGQEVILRCVPISNHLYFYWYRQILGQKVEFLVSFYNNEISEKSEIFDDQFSVERPDGSNFTLKIRSTKLEDSAMYFCASRGLGGGRNTEAFFGQGTRLTVV.

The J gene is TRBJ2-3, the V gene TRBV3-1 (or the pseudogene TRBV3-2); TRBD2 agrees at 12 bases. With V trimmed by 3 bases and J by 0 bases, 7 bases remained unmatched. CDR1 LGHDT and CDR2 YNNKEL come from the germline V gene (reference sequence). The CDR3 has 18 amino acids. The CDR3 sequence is CASSQPSGGGSSTDTQYF. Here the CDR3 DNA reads TGTGCCAGCAGCCAGCCTAGCGGGGGGGGATCTAGCACAGATACGCAGTATTTT.

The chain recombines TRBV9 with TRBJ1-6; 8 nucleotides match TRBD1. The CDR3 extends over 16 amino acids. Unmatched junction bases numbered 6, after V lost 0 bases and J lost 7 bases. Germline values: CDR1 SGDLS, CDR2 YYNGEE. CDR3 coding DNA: TGTGCCAGCAGCGTAGGTCAGGGGGCATGGAATTCACCCCTCCACTTT. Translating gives CASSVGQGAWNSPLHF.

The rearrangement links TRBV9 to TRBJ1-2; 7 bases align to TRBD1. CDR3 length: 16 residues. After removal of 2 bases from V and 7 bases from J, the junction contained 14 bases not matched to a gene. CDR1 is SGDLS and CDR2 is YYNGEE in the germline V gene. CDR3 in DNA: TGTGCCAGCAGCGTGCAAGACAGGGTTGAGTTCGGTGGCTACACCTTC. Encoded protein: CASSVQDRVEFGGYTF.

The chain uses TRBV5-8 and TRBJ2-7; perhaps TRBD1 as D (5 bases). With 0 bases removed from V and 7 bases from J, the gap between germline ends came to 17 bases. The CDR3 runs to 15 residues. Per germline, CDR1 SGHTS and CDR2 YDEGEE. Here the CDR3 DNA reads TGTGCCAGCAGCTTGGGACAGCGAACCATCTTTGAGCAGTACTTC. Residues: CASSLGQRTIFEQYF.

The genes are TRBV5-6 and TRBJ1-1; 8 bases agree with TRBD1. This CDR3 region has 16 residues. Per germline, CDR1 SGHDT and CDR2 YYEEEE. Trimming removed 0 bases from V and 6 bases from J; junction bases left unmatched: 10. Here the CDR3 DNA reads TGTGCCAGCAGCTTGGCCTTCACAGGGGGGGTACCTGAAGCTTTCTTT. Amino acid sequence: CASSLAFTGGVPEAFF.

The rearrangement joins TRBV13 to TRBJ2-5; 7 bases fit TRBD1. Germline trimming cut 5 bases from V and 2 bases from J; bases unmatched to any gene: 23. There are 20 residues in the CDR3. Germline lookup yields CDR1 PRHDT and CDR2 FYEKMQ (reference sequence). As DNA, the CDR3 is TGTGCCAGCAGCCCGAGCACGTTTAAACTCAGGGACAGACAACAAGAGACCCAGTACTTC. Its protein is CASSPSTFKLRDRQQETQYF.

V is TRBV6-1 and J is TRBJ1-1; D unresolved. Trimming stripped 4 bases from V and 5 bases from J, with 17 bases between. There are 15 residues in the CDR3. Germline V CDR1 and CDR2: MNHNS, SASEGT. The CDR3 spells CASSGPGGGETEAFF. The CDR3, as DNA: TGTGCCAGCAGTGGACCCGGAGGTGGGGAGACTGAAGCTTTCTTT.

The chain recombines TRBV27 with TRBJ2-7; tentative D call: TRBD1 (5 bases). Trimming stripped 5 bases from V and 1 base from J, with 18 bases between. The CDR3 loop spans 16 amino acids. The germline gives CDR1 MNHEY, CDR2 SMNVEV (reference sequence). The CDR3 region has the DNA TGTGCCAGCAGTAGTTGGGCGACAGAAAAATCCTACGAGCAGTACTTC. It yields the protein CASSSWATEKSYEQYF.

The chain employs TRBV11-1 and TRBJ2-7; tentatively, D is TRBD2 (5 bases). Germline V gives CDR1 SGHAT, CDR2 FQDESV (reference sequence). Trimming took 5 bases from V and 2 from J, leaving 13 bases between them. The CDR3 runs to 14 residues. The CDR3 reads CASSTGMGTYEQYF. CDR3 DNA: TGTGCCAGCAGCACCGGGATGGGGACCTACGAGCAGTACTTC.

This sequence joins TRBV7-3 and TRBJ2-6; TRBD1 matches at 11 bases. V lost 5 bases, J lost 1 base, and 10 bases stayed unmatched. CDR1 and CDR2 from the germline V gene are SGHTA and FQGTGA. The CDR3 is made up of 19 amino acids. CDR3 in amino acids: CASSPVGQGAKSGANVLTF. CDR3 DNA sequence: TGTGCCAGCAGCCCGGTAGGACAGGGGGCTAAGTCTGGGGCCAACGTCCTGACTTTC. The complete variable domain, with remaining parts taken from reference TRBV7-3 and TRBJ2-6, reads GAGVSQTPSNKVTEKGKYVELRCDPISGHTALYWYRQSLGQGPEFLIYFQGTGAADDSGLPNDRFFAVRPEGSVSTLKIQRTERGDSAVYLCASSPVGQGAKSGANVLTFGAGSRLTVL.

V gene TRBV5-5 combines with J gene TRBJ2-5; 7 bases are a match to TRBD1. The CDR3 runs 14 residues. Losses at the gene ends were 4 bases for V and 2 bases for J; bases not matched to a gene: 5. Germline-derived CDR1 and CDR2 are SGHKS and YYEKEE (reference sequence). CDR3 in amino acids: CASSPGQLQETQYF. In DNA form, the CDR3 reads TGTGCCAGCAGCCCGGGACAGCTACAAGAGACCCAGTACTTC.

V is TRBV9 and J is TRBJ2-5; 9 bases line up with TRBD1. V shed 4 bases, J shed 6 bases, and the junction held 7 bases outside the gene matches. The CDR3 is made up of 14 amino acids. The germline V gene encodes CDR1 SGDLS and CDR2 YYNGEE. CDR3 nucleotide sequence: TGTGCCAGCAGCCAGACGACAGGGGGAAAGACCCAGTACTTC. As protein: CASSQTTGGKTQYF.

This CDR3 is CATSGVLRDTLSSYNEQFF. The DNA for the CDR3 is TGTGCCACCAGTGGTGTACTCCGGGACACATTGAGCTCCTACAATGAGCAGTTCTTC. V is TRBV24-1 and J is TRBJ2-1; D possibly corresponds to TRBD1 (6 bases). Deletions cut 5 bases from V and 0 bases from J, with 22 bases between. Germline V gene sequence: CDR1 KGHDR, CDR2 SFDVKD. The CDR3 consists of 19 residues.

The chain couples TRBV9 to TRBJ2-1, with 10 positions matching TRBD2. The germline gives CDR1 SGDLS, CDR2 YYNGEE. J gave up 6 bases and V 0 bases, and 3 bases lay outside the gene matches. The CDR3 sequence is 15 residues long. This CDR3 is CASSVGTSGVNEQFF. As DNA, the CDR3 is TGTGCCAGCAGCGTAGGGACTAGCGGCGTCAATGAGCAGTTCTTC.

The DNA of the CDR3 is TGTGCCAGTAGTATAGAACCAGGGCCCCTCCACTTT. Its protein is CASSIEPGPLHF. The chain joins TRBV19 to TRBJ1-6; TRBD1 is a possible D gene (5 bases). The CDR3 covers 12 residues. V lost 0 bases to trimming and J lost 13 bases, with 7 bases between them. The germline V gene has CDR1 LNHDA and CDR2 SQIVND (reference sequence).

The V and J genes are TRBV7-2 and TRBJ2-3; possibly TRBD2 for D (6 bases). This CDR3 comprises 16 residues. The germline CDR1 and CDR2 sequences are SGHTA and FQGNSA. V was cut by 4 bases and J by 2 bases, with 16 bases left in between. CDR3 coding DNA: TGTGCCAGCAGCTCCCGGGGCCGGACTACCACAGATACGCAGTATTTT. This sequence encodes CASSSRGRTTTDTQYF.